This T cell receptor beta chain was sequenced during a study of T cell responses to AZD1222 COVID-19 vaccine. Study overall: Researchers grouped second doses given at about 4 or about 12 weeks into one pool. Overall study findings and caveats: The study sampled repertoires only after the peak T cell response. After two AZD1222 doses, spike-specific TCR breadth and depth rose versus day 0.

Clones were sequenced by immunoSEQ multiplex PCR, and TCRdb holds only the in-frame ones, with some missing. The sample shows approximately 100,000 clones, roughly 94% of them seen only once. About this clone itself: What it binds is unknown.

Trimming cost V 4 bases and J 3 bases, with 19 bases left between them. Per the germline V gene, CDR1 is MNHEY and CDR2 is SMNVEV (reference sequence). This CDR3 comprises 18 residues. The clonotype was recovered from an adult in good health. This chain uses TRBV27 with TRBJ1-6; D is perhaps TRBD1 (6 bases). Specimen: peripheral blood, collected on day 0 of AZD1222 vaccination. The CDR3, as DNA: TGTGCCAGCAGTTCCAGGGGATGGAGCCAGAGCTATAATTCACCCCTCCACTTT. Translated: CASSSRGWSQSYNSPLHF.